The 15 T cell receptor beta chains presented below share a single source sample, sequenced in a study of blood T cell repertoires in COVID-19. Profiled with immunoSEQ multiplex PCR; TCRdb holds only in-frame clones, not every one. The sample shows about 110,000 clones, around 82% of them seen only once. Source material: peripheral blood. These TCRs come from a human donor in a cohort sampled during active COVID-19.

This chain links TRBV18 with TRBJ1-3, with TRBD1 matching 9 bases. Germline CDR1 and CDR2: KGHSH and LQKENI. The J segment lost 0 bases and the V segment lost 6 bases, leaving 3 bases of the junction unmatched. The CDR3 extends over 15 amino acids. CDR3 amino acids: CASSRDRASGNTIYF. As DNA, the CDR3 is TGTGCCAGCTCGCGGGACAGGGCCTCTGGAAACACCATATATTTT.

The chain combines TRBV12-3 or TRBV12-4 with TRBJ1-1; tentative D call: TRBD1 (5 bases). The CDR3 runs to 13 residues. V was shortened by 8 bases and J by 7 bases, with 17 bases between the two germline ends. CDR3 in amino acids: CASGFQGGGEAFF. CDR3 DNA sequence: TGTGCCAGCGGATTCCAGGGCGGTGGTGAAGCTTTCTTT.

This chain connects TRBV18 to TRBJ2-5, with 8 bases identical to TRBD1. The V gene end was trimmed by 4 bases and the J gene end by 4 bases; junction bases not matched to a gene: 8. Germline lookup yields CDR1 KGHSH and CDR2 LQKENI. CDR3 length: 15 residues. The chain's CDR3 is CASSLIDRGGETQYF. The CDR3 DNA sequence: TGTGCCAGCTCACTCATAGACAGGGGAGGAGAGACCCAGTACTTC.

This clone was observed a single time. This rearrangement joins TRBV12-3 or TRBV12-4 to TRBJ2-5; TRBD2 agrees at 12 bases. CDR3 size: 12 residues. The trim removed 5 bases at V and 14 bases at J, leaving 6 bases unmatched. CDR3 region: CASSRRLAGVYF. The CDR3 DNA is TGTGCCAGCAGTAGACGACTAGCGGGAGTTTACTTC.

The CDR3 coding sequence is TGTGCCAGCTCACCTTCCAAGAACACTGAAGCTTTCTTT. Its translation is CASSPSKNTEAFF. V is TRBV18 and J is TRBJ1-1; D unclear. The CDR3 is made up of 13 amino acids. V gave up 3 bases and J gave up 1 base, with 6 bases separating them. The germline gives CDR1 KGHSH, CDR2 LQKENI.

This clone showed up just once. This chain links TRBV9 with TRBJ2-7; tentative D call: TRBD2 (6 bases). This CDR3 has 14 amino acids. V lost 6 bases to trimming and J lost 2 bases, with 15 bases between them. The germline V gene encodes CDR1 SGDLS and CDR2 YYNGEE. The CDR3 protein is CASNGQPGAYEQYF. CDR3 nucleotide sequence: TGTGCCAGCAACGGCCAACCGGGGGCCTACGAGCAGTACTTC. Variable domain in full (rest from reference TRBV9 and TRBJ2-7): DSGVTQTPKHLITATGQRVTLRCSPRSGDLSVYWYQQSLDQGLQFLIQYYNGEERAKGNILERFSAQQFPDLHSELNLSSLELGDSALYFCASNGQPGAYEQYFGPGTRLTVT.

The chain carries TRBV20-1 and TRBJ2-4; 8 bases map to TRBD2. The CDR3 has 15 residues. The germline V gene encodes CDR1 DFQATT and CDR2 SNEGSKA (reference sequence). The junction had 12 bases not matched to a gene; V was cut back by 3 bases and J by 8 bases. DNA for the CDR3: TGCAGTGCTAGTGGGGGCCTCGGGAGGGAAGACATTCAGTACTTC. This gives the protein CSASGGLGREDIQYF.

The chain uses TRBV27 and TRBJ2-1; 13 nucleotides align to TRBD2. The J segment lost 8 bases and the V segment lost 8 bases, leaving 12 bases of the junction unmatched. Looked up from germline, CDR1 is MNHEY and CDR2 is SMNVEV (reference sequence). The CDR3 extends over 16 amino acids. The chain's CDR3 is CASSKLGLAGLHEQFF. The CDR3 nucleotides read TGTGCCAGCTCAAAGTTGGGACTAGCGGGATTGCATGAGCAGTTCTTC.

This chain connects TRBV27 to TRBJ1-6; 7 nucleotides match TRBD1. V dropped 3 bases and J dropped 6; count of bases not matched to a gene: 17. The CDR3 length is 19 residues. The V gene's germline CDR1 is MNHEY and CDR2 SMNVEV (reference sequence). The CDR3 spells CASSFDRDTETQTNSPLHF. The CDR3, as DNA: TGTGCCAGCAGTTTTGACAGGGACACCGAAACGCAAACTAATTCACCCCTCCACTTT.

The chain recombines TRBV12-5 with TRBJ2-1; no definite D call. Trimming shortened V by 7 bases and J by 0 bases, and 13 bases separated the two germline ends. The CDR3 totals 15 residues. The germline CDR1 and CDR2 sequences are LGHNT and FRNRAP. The CDR3 spells CASAYEAVSYNEQFF. For the CDR3, the DNA is TGTGCTAGTGCTTATGAGGCAGTCTCCTACAATGAGCAGTTCTTC.

This clone has only one observation. The chain couples TRBV19 to TRBJ1-2; TRBD1 matches at 7 bases. The CDR3 covers 13 residues. J lost 8 bases, V lost 6 bases, and 9 bases had no gene match. From germline, CDR1 is LNHDA and CDR2 SQIVND (reference sequence). CDR3 in amino acids: CASSLTGARGYTF. In nucleotides, the CDR3 is TGTGCCAGTAGCCTTACAGGGGCTCGGGGCTACACCTTC.

The chain is built from TRBV6-4 and TRBJ2-7, with D perhaps matching TRBD1 (6 bases). Trimming pared 4 bases from V and 7 bases from J, leaving 20 bases between. Per germline, CDR1 MRHNA and CDR2 SNTAGT. The CDR3 totals 15 residues. The CDR3 DNA reads TGTGCCAGCAGTGGACGTGAGGGGGTCCCTAGGGAGCAGTACTTC. This sequence encodes CASSGREGVPREQYF.

The genes are TRBV27 and TRBJ2-7, with 12 nucleotides matching TRBD2. Trimming removed 5 bases from V and 4 bases from J; junction bases left unmatched: 6. Germline values: CDR1 MNHEY, CDR2 SMNVEV (reference sequence). The CDR3 covers 15 residues. CDR3: CASSQRTSGIYEQYF. Written as DNA, the CDR3 is TGTGCCAGCAGTCAAAGGACTAGCGGGATTTACGAGCAGTACTTC.

The CDR3 coding sequence is TGTGCCAGTAGACCGACTAGCGGGAGGCCCTACGAGCAGTACTTC. This encodes CASRPTSGRPYEQYF. This chain links TRBV19 with TRBJ2-7; 13 bases are shared with TRBD2. V was pared by 6 bases and J by 2 bases, with 4 bases of the junction left unmatched. CDR1 and CDR2 (germline): LNHDA, SQIVND (reference sequence). The CDR3 is 15 residues long.

The chain recombines TRBV10-2 with TRBJ2-3; a possible D gene is TRBD2 (5 bases). V was cut by 5 bases and J by 4 bases, with 16 bases left in between. This CDR3 has 15 amino acids. The V gene's germline CDR1 is WSHSY and CDR2 SAAADI. CDR3 bases: TGCGCCAGCAGTCCCCCCGGAGGACGATCAGATACGCAGTATTTT. Its protein is CASSPPGGRSDTQYF.